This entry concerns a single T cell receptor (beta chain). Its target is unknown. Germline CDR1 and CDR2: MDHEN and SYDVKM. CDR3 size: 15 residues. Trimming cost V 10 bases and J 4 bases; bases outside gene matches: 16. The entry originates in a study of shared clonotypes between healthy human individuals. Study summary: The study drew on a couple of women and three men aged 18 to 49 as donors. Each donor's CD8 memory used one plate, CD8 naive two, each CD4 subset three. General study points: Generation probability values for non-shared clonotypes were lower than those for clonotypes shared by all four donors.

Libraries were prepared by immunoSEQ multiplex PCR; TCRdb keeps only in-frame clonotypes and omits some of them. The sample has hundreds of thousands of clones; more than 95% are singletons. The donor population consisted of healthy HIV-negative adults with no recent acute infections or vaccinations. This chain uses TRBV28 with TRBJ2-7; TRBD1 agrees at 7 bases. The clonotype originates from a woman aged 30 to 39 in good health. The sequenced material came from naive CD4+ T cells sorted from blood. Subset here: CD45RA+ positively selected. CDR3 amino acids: CATSPPPGQPYEQYF. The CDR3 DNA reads TGTGCCACCTCACCCCCCCCGGGACAGCCATACGAGCAGTACTTC.